This T cell receptor beta chain derives from a study of T cell clones after liver transplantation. Study in general: Immunosuppression withdrawal was tried within 2 years after liver transplantation in this trial. Study-level results: Post-transplant, graft-donor-reactive CD4 TCRbeta sequences in blood dropped significantly in 5 of 8 subjects. These preliminary findings come from unstandardized post-transplant sampling times.

CDR1 and CDR2 from the germline V gene are SGHDT and YYEEEE. This CDR3 spans 17 amino acids. V shed 4 bases, J shed 3 bases, and the junction held 9 bases outside the gene matches. Unstimulated PBMCs were sorted into CD3+CD4+ and CD3+CD8+ populations. In regard to this clone: No antigen is known for it.

Only in-frame clones appear in the TCRdb table, and some are missing; sequencing was by immunoSEQ multiplex PCR. The profile covers some 6,100 clones, with around 80% appearing a single time and 37% taken by the ten largest. The clonotype comes from a human patient who received a liver transplant. A subset of T cells may come from the graft donor. Sequencing used CD8+ T cells from blood, obtained 24 months after liver transplant. The chain recombines TRBV5-6 with TRBJ2-1, with 11 bases matching TRBD2. CDR3 loop: CASSHIAGGPFYNEQFF. The CDR3 region has the DNA TGTGCCAGCAGCCACATAGCGGGAGGGCCTTTCTACAATGAGCAGTTCTTC.